This is a list of T cell receptor beta chains from one sample in a study of beta chain features in type 1 diabetes. Measured with immunoSEQ multiplex PCR; TCRdb has only the in-frame clones, and not every one. The repertoire holds 500,000 to 650,000 clones, 9.5% to 15% seen once, with more than 0.1% in the top ten. Input material: naive CD4+ T cells from blood. The origin of the receptors is a man aged 25-45 years with type 1 diabetes. CDR3s include the opening cysteine and the closing phenylalanine or tryptophan.

CDR3: CASSADQETQYF
V: TRBV9
length: 12
J: TRBJ2-5

CDR3: CASSIQWGNGNTIYF
V: TRBV5-5
length: 15
J: TRBJ1-3

CDR3: CARASDRSSGNTIYF
V: TRBV27
length: 15
J: TRBJ1-3

CDR3: CASSVPRGAGTGELFF
V: TRBV7-9
length: 16
J: TRBJ2-2

CDR3: CASSLEPGGAPYNEQFF
V: TRBV5-1
length: 17
J: TRBJ2-1

CDR3: CASTQSGSNYGYTF
V: TRBV6-5
length: 14
J: TRBJ1-2

CDR3: CAISDQRGRTDTQYF
V: TRBV10-3
length: 15
J: TRBJ2-3

CDR3: CASSPGQGRTDTQYF
V: TRBV11-3
length: 15
J: TRBJ2-3

CDR3: CAWSVNQGIPGELFF
V: TRBV30
length: 15
J: TRBJ2-2

CDR3: CAISAGTAQETQYF
V: TRBV10-3
length: 14
J: TRBJ2-5

CDR3: CASSVNIRERAFF
V: TRBV9
length: 13
J: TRBJ1-1

CDR3: CASSLDGPNYNEQFF
V: TRBV11-2
length: 15
J: TRBJ2-1

CDR3: CASSPLRARDEQYF
V: TRBV6-5
length: 14
J: TRBJ2-7

CDR3: CASGGGQGVETQYF
V: TRBV12-5
length: 14
J: TRBJ2-5

CDR3: CAWSVFKWEQGRGVGAYEQYF
V: TRBV30
length: 21
J: TRBJ2-7

CDR3: CASYSGDSGYGYTF
V: TRBV5-1
length: 14
J: TRBJ1-2

CDR3: CASSVGTQYF
V: TRBV9
length: 10
J: TRBJ2-5

CDR3: CASSLGSRINQPQHF
V: TRBV7-2
length: 15
J: TRBJ1-5

CDR3: CASSLVSASGVGELFF
V: TRBV7-7
length: 16
J: TRBJ2-2

CDR3: CASSHPFGGDYGYTF
V: TRBV11-2
length: 15
J: TRBJ1-2

CDR3: CASSRDSYGYTF
V: TRBV28
length: 12
J: TRBJ1-2

CDR3: CASSLGRELFF
V: TRBV7-2
length: 11
J: TRBJ2-2

CDR3: CATSRDLVTPTGELFF
V: TRBV15
length: 16
J: TRBJ2-2

CDR3: CASSWERQGASGYTF
V: TRBV5-6
length: 15
J: TRBJ1-2

CDR3: CASSQDLGTAFSDTQYF
V: TRBV14
length: 17
J: TRBJ2-3